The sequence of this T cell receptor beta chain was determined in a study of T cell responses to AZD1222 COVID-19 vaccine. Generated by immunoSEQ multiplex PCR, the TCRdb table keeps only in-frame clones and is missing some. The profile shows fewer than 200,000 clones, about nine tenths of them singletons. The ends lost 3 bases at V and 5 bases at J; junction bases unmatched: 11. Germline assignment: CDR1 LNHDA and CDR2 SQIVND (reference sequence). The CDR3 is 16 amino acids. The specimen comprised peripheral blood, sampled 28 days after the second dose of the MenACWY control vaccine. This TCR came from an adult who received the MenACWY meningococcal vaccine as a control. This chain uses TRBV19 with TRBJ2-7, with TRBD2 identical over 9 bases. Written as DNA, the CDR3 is TGTGCCAGTAGTATCAGTGAGGCTAGCGGGACTCACGAGCAGTACTTC. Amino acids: CASSISEASGTHEQYF.